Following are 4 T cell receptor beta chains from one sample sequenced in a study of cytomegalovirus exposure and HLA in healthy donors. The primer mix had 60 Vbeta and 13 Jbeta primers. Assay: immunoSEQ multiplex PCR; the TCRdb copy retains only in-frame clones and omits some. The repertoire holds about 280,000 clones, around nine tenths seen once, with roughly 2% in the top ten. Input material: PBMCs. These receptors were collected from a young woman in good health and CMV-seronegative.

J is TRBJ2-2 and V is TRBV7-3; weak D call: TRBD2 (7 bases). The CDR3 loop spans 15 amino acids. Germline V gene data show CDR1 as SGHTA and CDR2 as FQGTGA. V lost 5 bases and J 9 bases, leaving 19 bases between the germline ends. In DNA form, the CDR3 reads TGTGCCAGCAGCCCAAAGGGGGGGGCCCACCGGGAGCTGTTTTTT. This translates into CASSPKGGAHRELFF.

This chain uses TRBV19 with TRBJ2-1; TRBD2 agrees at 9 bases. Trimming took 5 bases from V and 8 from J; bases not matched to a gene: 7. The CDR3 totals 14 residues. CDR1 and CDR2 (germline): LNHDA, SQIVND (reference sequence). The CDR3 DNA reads TGTGCCAGTAGTTCCGCTAGCGGGGTAGATGAGCAGTTCTTC. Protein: CASSSASGVDEQFF.

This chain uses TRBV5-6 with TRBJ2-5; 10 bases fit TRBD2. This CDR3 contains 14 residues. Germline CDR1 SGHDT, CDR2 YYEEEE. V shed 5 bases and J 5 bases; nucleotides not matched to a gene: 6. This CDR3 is CASSTTSGVETQYF. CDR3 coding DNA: TGTGCCAGCAGTACCACTAGCGGGGTCGAGACCCAGTACTTC.

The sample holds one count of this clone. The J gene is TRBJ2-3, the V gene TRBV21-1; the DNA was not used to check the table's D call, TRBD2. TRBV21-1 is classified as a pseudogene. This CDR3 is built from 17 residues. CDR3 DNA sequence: TGTGCCAGCAGCAACGGGGGGACTAGCGCCTTGTGGGATACGCAGTATTTT. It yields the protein CASSNGGTSALWDTQYF.